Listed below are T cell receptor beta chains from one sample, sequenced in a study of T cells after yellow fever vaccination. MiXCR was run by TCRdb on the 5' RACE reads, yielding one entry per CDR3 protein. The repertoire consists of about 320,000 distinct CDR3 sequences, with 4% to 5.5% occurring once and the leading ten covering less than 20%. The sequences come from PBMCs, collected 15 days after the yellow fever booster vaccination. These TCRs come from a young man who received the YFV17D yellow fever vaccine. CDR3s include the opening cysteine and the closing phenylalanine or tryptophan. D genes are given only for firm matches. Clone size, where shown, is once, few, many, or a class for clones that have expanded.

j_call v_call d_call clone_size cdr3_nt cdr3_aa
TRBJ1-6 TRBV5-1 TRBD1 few TGCGCCAGCAGCCCAGGATGGGGTGACAGGGCAAATTCACCCCTCCACTTT CASSPGWGDRANSPLHF
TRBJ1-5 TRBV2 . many TGTGCCAGCAGATTGATTCAGCCCCAGCATTTT CASRLIQPQHF
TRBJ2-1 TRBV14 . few TGTGCCAGCAGCCAAGTAGTAGCCAATGAGCAGTTCTTC CASSQVVANEQFF
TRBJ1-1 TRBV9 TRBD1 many TGTGCCAGCAGCGTGGGGAGTCCAGGGGGGACTGAAGCTTTCTTT CASSVGSPGGTEAFF
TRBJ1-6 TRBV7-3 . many TGTGCCAGCAGCTTAGAGAGGTGGAATTCACCCCTCCACTTT CASSLERWNSPLHF
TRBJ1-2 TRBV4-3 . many TGCGCCAGCAGCCAAGGGGGGACAAACTATGGCTACACCTTC CASSQGGTNYGYTF
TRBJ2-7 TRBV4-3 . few TGCGCCAGCAGCCTGGATCTAGATCGCTACGAGCAGTACTTC CASSLDLDRYEQYF
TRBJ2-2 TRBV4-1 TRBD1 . TGCGCCAGCAGCCAAGAGGCCCAGGGGGCGAACACCGGGGAGCTGTTTTTT CASSQEAQGANTGELFF
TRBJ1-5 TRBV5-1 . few TGCGCCAGCCAGCTTTTACCAGGGCAGGGTCAGCCCCAGCATTTT CASQLLPGQGQPQHF
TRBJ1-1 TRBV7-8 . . TGTGCCAGCAGCTTAGGACGCCGGGGGCCTGAAGCTTTCTTT CASSLGRRGPEAFF
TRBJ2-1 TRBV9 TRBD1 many TGTGCCAGCAGCGTAGTAACCCAGGGGGCGAATGAGCAGTTCTTC CASSVVTQGANEQFF
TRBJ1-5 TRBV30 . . TGTGCCTGGAGTCCGGTGGGCAATCAGCCCCAGCATTTT CAWSPVGNQPQHF